This TCR beta chain is drawn from a study of beta chain features in type 1 diabetes. Study in general: Patients did not differ from healthy donors in age, gender or cell yield.

The V gene's germline CDR1 is SGHRS and CDR2 YFSETQ. This CDR3 is built from 14 residues. Trimming at V came to 2 bases and at J to 3 bases, leaving 4 bases not matched to a gene. Every sorted population was more than 98% pure. A few counts support this clone. What it binds is unknown. Expressed TCRB transcripts were sequenced after all isolated RNA was converted to cDNA. This table comes from immunoSEQ multiplex PCR, and its TCRdb copy is limited to in-frame clones, with some not included. This table has about 700,000 clones, around 15% appearing once. Findings and caveats of the study: Among all four CD4+ subsets, Type 1 diabetes patients had TCRB CDR3s that were moderately but significantly shorter. Comparison showed that naive, central memory and Treg TCRB repertoires appeared more similar among patients than among healthy donors.

This chain joins TRBV5-1 and TRBJ2-5; 7 bases are a match to TRBD1. Sequencing was performed on naive CD4+ T cells from blood. The sequence derives from a man younger than 30 with type 1 diabetes. The CDR3 region is CASSFPGTEETQYF. The CDR3, as DNA: TGCGCCAGCAGCTTCCCCGGGACAGAAGAGACCCAGTACTTC.